This record looks at one TCR beta chain sequence and its context. These data come from a study of blood T cell repertoires in COVID-19. Study summary: Collection of acute and convalescent COVID-19 samples took place in the United States, Italy and Spain. T cells, B-cell-depleted T cells, or PBMCs provided the cDNA or gDNA that served as material.

Repertoires were generated with immunoSEQ multiplex PCR, while TCRdb's copy carries only in-frame clones and drops some. The sample consists of some 150,000 clones, roughly 85% of them appearing once. This CDR3 spans 14 amino acids. V lost 11 bases to trimming and J lost 4 bases; unmatched junction nucleotides: 13. CDR1 and CDR2 (germline): SEHNR, FQNEAQ (reference sequence). The receptor comes from a man aged 35 to 55 with acute or convalescent COVID-19. This chain connects TRBV7-9 to TRBJ1-2; 7 bases match TRBD1. Sequenced sample: peripheral blood. The CDR3 DNA reads TGTGCCGTGCCGGAGAGACAGGGAGGCTATGGCTACACCTTC. Its translation: CAVPERQGGYGYTF.